This T cell receptor beta chain was sequenced during a study of T-cell reconstitution after alpha-beta-depleted transplantation in children (dated by TCRdb to between 2015 and 2016). In the study overall: The study quantitatively tracked T-cell immune reconstitution after TCRalphabeta/CD19-depleted allogeneic hematopoietic cell transplantation in children using TCR repertoire profiling.

Library construction relied on PCR. TCRdb names Illumina HiSeq 2500 as the instrument used. TCR library preparation used molecular barcoding, with unique molecular identifiers applied to normalize quantification of the TCRbeta repertoire. TCRdb's own reprocessing of the public reads used fastp at Q25 and MiXCR and kept productive beta chains. All rows with the same CDR3 protein become a single entry with the most common DNA and genes. The sample table holds around 240,000 distinct CDR3 sequences, of which 9.7% were seen once. The ten largest make up approximately 4.7% of the sample. In this sample, this clonotype turned up many times. The specificity of this receptor is unknown. No per-base quality is available; no much larger clone lies one base away. The sequenced sample was PBMCs from the stem cell graft donor, obtained from the stem cell graft. This receptor was identified in a human donor who donated a stem cell graft to a child with SCID.

For the CDR3, the sequence is CASSLSPNTEAFF. The DNA reads as follows: TGTGCCAGCAGCTTATCGCCGAACACTGAAGCTTTCTTT. The rearranged chain carries TRBV5-6 and TRBJ1-1; the D segment cannot be called with confidence. The CDR3 runs 13 amino acids, cysteine and phenylalanine included. Only the CDR3 region is kept as DNA, spanning 39 bases read in frame from base 1. The V end loses 2 bases and the J end loses 1 base, and a stretch of 6 bases separates them. The germline V gene supplies CDR1 SGHDT and CDR2 YYEEEE.